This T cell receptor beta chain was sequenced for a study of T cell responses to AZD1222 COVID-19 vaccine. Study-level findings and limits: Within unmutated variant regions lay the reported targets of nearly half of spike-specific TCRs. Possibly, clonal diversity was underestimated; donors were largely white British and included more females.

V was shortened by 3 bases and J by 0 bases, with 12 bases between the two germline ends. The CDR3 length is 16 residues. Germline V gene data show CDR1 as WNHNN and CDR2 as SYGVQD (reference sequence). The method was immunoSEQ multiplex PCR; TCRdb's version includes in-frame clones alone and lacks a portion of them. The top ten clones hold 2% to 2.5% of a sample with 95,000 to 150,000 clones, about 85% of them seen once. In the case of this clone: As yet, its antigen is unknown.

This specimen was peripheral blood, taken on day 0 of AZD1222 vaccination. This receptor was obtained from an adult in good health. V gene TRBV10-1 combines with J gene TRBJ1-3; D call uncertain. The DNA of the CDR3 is TGCGCCAGCAGTGAAGGAGGGTTTCCCTCTGGAAACACCATATATTTT. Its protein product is CASSEGGFPSGNTIYF.